What follows describes a single T cell receptor (beta chain). These data are taken from a study of blood T cell repertoires in COVID-19. Looking at the study overall: T cells, B-cell-depleted T cells, or PBMCs supplied cDNA or gDNA.

TCRdb's copy holds only in-frame clones and misses some; the assay was immunoSEQ multiplex PCR. The table lists 380,000 or so clones, over 65% of them singletons. Per the germline V gene, CDR1 is SGHRS and CDR2 is YFSETQ. V trimming: 4 bases; J trimming: 6 bases; junction bases outside the gene matches: 4. The CDR3 has 14 residues. The TCR comes from a human donor with acute or convalescent COVID-19. The donor label of this sample is uncertain. Sequenced: peripheral blood. V gene TRBV5-1 combines with J gene TRBJ2-2; 9 bases agree with TRBD1. The CDR3, as DNA: TGCGCCAGCAGCGTACGGACAGGGGCCGGGGAGCTGTTTTTT. Its protein product is CASSVRTGAGELFF.